Presented here are 23 T cell receptor beta chains from one specimen sequenced in a study of OX40 agonist ivuxolimab in advanced cancers. Repertoires were generated with immunoSEQ multiplex PCR, while TCRdb's copy carries only in-frame clones and drops some. The sample lists some 90,000 clones, around 87% seen once, with about 4.5% in the top ten. The sequencing here drew on CD4+ or CD8+ T cells sorted from blood, taken in a trial of the OX40 agonist ivuxolimab. The receptor set was obtained from an adult with an advanced solid tumor such as melanoma, head and neck, liver or kidney cancer.

The V and J genes are TRBV15 and TRBJ1-1, with D tentatively TRBD1 (5 bases). The CDR3 consists of 16 residues. Germline loops: CDR1 LNHNV, CDR2 YYDKDF (reference sequence). Trimming pared 0 bases from V and 5 bases from J, leaving 16 bases between. The CDR3 protein is CATSRDLGRASTEAFF. The CDR3 DNA sequence: TGTGCCACCAGCAGAGATCTTGGCAGGGCCTCTACTGAAGCTTTCTTT.

CDR3 protein: CAIRLGANTEAFF. CDR3 in DNA: TGTGCCATCAGGCTGGGGGCGAACACTGAAGCTTTCTTT. The V and J genes are TRBV10-3 and TRBJ1-1; weak D call: TRBD1 (6 bases). CDR1 ENHRY and CDR2 SYGVKD come from the germline V gene. This CDR3 spans 13 amino acids. The V end lost 6 bases, the J end lost 1 base, and 9 bases lay between the germline ends.

This sequence joins TRBV7-9 and TRBJ2-3, with D possibly being TRBD1 or TRBD2 (6 bases each). The CDR3 has 14 amino acids. The V gene lost 6 bases and the J gene lost 3 bases, with 13 bases spanning the gap. The V gene's germline CDR1 is SEHNR and CDR2 FQNEAQ (reference sequence). The CDR3 region is CASSPGGSTDTQYF. DNA for the CDR3: TGTGCCAGCAGTCCCGGGGGCTCGACAGATACGCAGTATTTT. The variable domain in full, with the rest retrieved from reference TRBV7-9 and TRBJ2-3, is DTGVSQNPRHKITKRGQNVTFRCDPISEHNRLYWYRQTLGQGPEFLTYFQNEAQLEKSRLLSDRFSAERPKGSFSTLEIQRTEQGDSAMYLCASSPGGSTDTQYFGPGTRLTVL.

This chain links TRBV7-8 with TRBJ2-7, with TRBD1 matching over 8 bases. The ends lost 5 bases at V and 1 base at J; junction bases unmatched: 10. The CDR3 extends over 16 amino acids. Germline V gene data show CDR1 as SGHVS and CDR2 as FQNEAQ. CDR3 region: CASSLGQGARSYEQYV. The DNA of the CDR3 is TGTGCCAGCAGCCTGGGGCAGGGGGCGCGTTCCTACGAGCAGTACGTC.

V gene TRBV12-1 combines with J gene TRBJ2-1; TRBD2 reflects the table's D call only, with no check against the DNA. TRBV12-1 is described as a pseudogene. The CDR3 runs to 16 residues. The CDR3 nucleotides read TGTGCCAGCAGCTCCACACGGGAGGGTGGAGACAATGAGCAGTTCTTC. Translating gives CASSSTREGGDNEQFF.

The rearrangement joins TRBV9 to TRBJ2-1, with D possibly TRBD2 on 5 matching bases. The germline V gene encodes CDR1 SGDLS and CDR2 YYNGEE. The germline V and J ends were trimmed by 0 bases and 7 bases, with 17 bases remaining between them. This CDR3 has 16 residues. CDR3 in amino acids: CASSVGVGSRGNEQFF. In DNA, the CDR3 is TGTGCCAGCAGCGTAGGGGTTGGGAGTCGAGGTAATGAGCAGTTCTTC.

The chain joins TRBV2 to TRBJ1-4; D perhaps matches TRBD1 (6 bases). The length of the CDR3 is 15 residues. V was shortened by 8 bases and J by 0 bases, with 13 bases between the two germline ends. Germline V gene data show CDR1 as SNHLY and CDR2 as FYNNEI. The CDR3 protein is CASHQGRATNEKLFF. The CDR3 DNA reads TGTGCCAGCCATCAGGGGCGAGCAACTAATGAAAAACTGTTTTTT.

CDR3 nucleotides: TGTGCCAGCAGCTTTGCGGTAGGGGCCCCGAACACTGAAGCTTTCTTT. Translation: CASSFAVGAPNTEAFF. The chain couples TRBV7-8 to TRBJ1-1; tentative D call: TRBD1 (5 bases). Germline CDR1 and CDR2: SGHVS and FQNEAQ. Deletions cut 3 bases from V and 1 base from J, with 15 bases between. CDR3 size: 16 residues.

The chain joins TRBV7-9 to TRBJ1-1, with D unclear. Germline CDR1 reads SEHNR; CDR2 reads FQNEAQ (reference sequence). With 1 base removed from V and 0 bases from J, the gap between germline ends came to 9 bases. The CDR3 covers 15 residues. In DNA form, the CDR3 reads TGTGCCAGCAGCTTAGAACGGGGAGTGAACACTGAAGCTTTCTTT. Amino acids: CASSLERGVNTEAFF.

This clone showed up just once. This sequence joins TRBV28 and TRBJ1-4; D unresolved. Germline V gene data show CDR1 as MDHEN and CDR2 as SYDVKM. V dropped 5 bases and J dropped 0 bases, with 10 bases sitting between them. The CDR3 has 15 residues. The CDR3 DNA sequence: TGTGCCAGCAGTCCAGCAAGAACAACTAATGAAAAACTGTTTTTT. Translating it yields CASSPARTTNEKLFF.

V and J are TRBV28 and TRBJ2-7; 15 bases map to TRBD2. The germline gives CDR1 MDHEN, CDR2 SYDVKM. This CDR3 spans 15 amino acids. V shed 6 bases, J shed 5 bases, and the junction held 5 bases outside the gene matches. The CDR3 region is CASRRTSGRGDEQYF. The CDR3 DNA reads TGTGCCAGCAGAAGGACTAGCGGGAGGGGGGACGAGCAGTACTTC. The full variable domain, in which reference TRBV28 and TRBJ2-7 provide the parts outside the CDR3, is DVKVTQSSRYLVKRTGEKVFLECVQDMDHENMFWYRQDPGLGLRLIYFSYDVKMKEKGDIPEGYSVSREKKERFSLILESASTNQTSMYLCASRRTSGRGDEQYFGPGTRLTVT.

J is TRBJ1-1 and V is TRBV29-1; D possibly corresponds to TRBD1 (6 bases). The V end was cut by 4 bases, the J end by 7 bases, with 16 bases between. The CDR3 is made up of 13 amino acids. Germline loops: CDR1 SQVTM, CDR2 ANQGSEA. This CDR3 reads CSVGKGGGGEAFF. The CDR3 bases are TGCAGCGTTGGGAAGGGGGGGGGTGGTGAAGCTTTCTTT.

The V call is TRBV5-1, the J call TRBJ1-2; D might be TRBD1 (6 bases). Germline CDR1 reads SGHRS; CDR2 reads YFSETQ. V lost 4 bases, J lost 4 bases, and 14 bases lay in between. CDR3 length equals 14 residues. CDR3 loop: CASSDPRGGYGYTF. The CDR3 DNA reads TGCGCCAGCAGCGATCCCAGGGGTGGCTATGGCTACACCTTC.

This clone was picked up a small number of times. The CDR3 here is CASSVWTGQETQYF. CDR3 DNA sequence: TGTGCCAGCAGCGTCTGGACAGGTCAAGAGACCCAGTACTTC. The chain uses TRBV7-2 and TRBJ2-5; TRBD1 matches at 7 bases. J gave up 2 bases and V 5 bases, and 5 bases lay outside the gene matches. CDR1 is SGHTA and CDR2 is FQGNSA in the germline V gene. CDR3 length: 14 residues.

This clone was observed a handful of times. The chain carries TRBV11-3 and TRBJ1-2; D not certain. Germline CDR1 reads SGHNT; CDR2 reads YENEEA. Trimming shortened V by 5 bases and J by 8 bases, and 12 bases separated the two germline ends. There are 12 residues in the CDR3. CDR3 in amino acids: CASSRTGGGYTF. The CDR3 DNA sequence: TGTGCCAGCAGCCGGACCGGCGGGGGCTACACCTTC.

This chain connects TRBV19 to TRBJ2-7, with 15 bases aligning to TRBD2. J was trimmed by 5 bases and V by 8 bases; bases with no gene match: 10. CDR3 length equals 16 residues. CDR1 and CDR2 from the germline V gene are LNHDA and SQIVND (reference sequence). CDR3 amino acids: CASSRTSGRAGDEQYF. In DNA form, the CDR3 reads TGTGCCAGTTCACGGACTAGCGGGAGGGCCGGGGACGAGCAGTACTTC. The variable domain in full, completed from reference TRBV19 and TRBJ2-7, reads DGGITQSPKYLFRKEGQNVTLSCEQNLNHDAMYWYRQDPGQGLRLIYYSQIVNDFQKGDIAEGYSVSREKKESFPLTVTSAQKNPTAFYLCASSRTSGRAGDEQYFGPGTRLTVT.

The chain has TRBV9 and TRBJ2-5; TRBD1 agrees at 8 bases. Germline CDR1 SGDLS, CDR2 YYNGEE. V lost 2 bases and J lost 7; bases outside the gene matches: 7. The CDR3 is 14 amino acids. The CDR3 DNA sequence: TGTGCCAGCAGCGTTTCACAGGGGGAAGGGACCCAGTACTTC. Translating it yields CASSVSQGEGTQYF.

This clone has just a few counts. V and J are TRBV29-1 and TRBJ1-1; TRBD1 matches at 8 bases. Germline values: CDR1 SQVTM, CDR2 ANQGSEA. V lost 4 bases to trimming and J lost 4 bases; unmatched junction nucleotides: 5. This CDR3 is built from 13 residues. The CDR3 nucleotides read TGCAGCGTTGTGTGGACAGGGTCCACTGAAGCTTTCTTT. The encoded protein is CSVVWTGSTEAFF.

This clone came up once. The CDR3 loop reads CASSEGEKLFF. As DNA, the CDR3 is TGTGCCAGCAGCGAAGGTGAAAAACTGTTTTTT. This chain connects TRBV7-9 to TRBJ1-4; D gene unclear. The V gene lost 5 bases and the J gene lost 7 bases, with 5 bases spanning the gap. CDR1 and CDR2 from the germline V gene are SEHNR and FQNEAQ (reference sequence). This CDR3 region has 11 residues.

The V gene is TRBV11-3, the J gene TRBJ1-6, with 8 bases matching TRBD1. Germline V lookup: CDR1 SGHNT, CDR2 YENEEA. CDR3 size: 15 residues. J lost 7 bases, V lost 5 bases, and 7 bases had no gene match. CDR3 loop: CASSRRQGKNSPLHF. CDR3 bases: TGTGCCAGCAGCCGACGACAGGGGAAGAATTCACCCCTCCACTTT.

V is TRBV6-4 and J is TRBJ2-3; no clear D. The CDR3 covers 13 residues. Per germline, CDR1 MRHNA and CDR2 SNTAGT. Between the trimmed V and J ends, which lost 3 bases and 2 bases, there was a span of 6 bases. The DNA of the CDR3 is TGTGCCAGCAGTGAGAGCGACACAGATACGCAGTATTTT. Translated: CASSESDTDTQYF.

In this sample, this clone turned up once. The chain joins TRBV29-1 to TRBJ1-2, with a tentative D call TRBD1 (6 bases). V was trimmed by 2 bases and J by 2 bases, leaving 15 bases between them. This CDR3 is built from 15 residues. Germline V lookup: CDR1 SQVTM, CDR2 ANQGSEA. CDR3 in amino acids: CSVERNRVLNYGYTF. The CDR3 region has the DNA TGCAGCGTTGAAAGGAACAGGGTTCTCAACTATGGCTACACCTTC.

V and J are TRBV6-5 and TRBJ2-5; 9 positions match TRBD2. CDR1 MNHEY and CDR2 SVGAGI come from the germline V gene. Trimming at V came to 6 bases and at J to 1 base, leaving 6 bases not matched to a gene. This CDR3 is 15 amino acids long. The CDR3 spells CASSFLAGLQETQYF. CDR3 in DNA: TGTGCCAGCAGCTTTCTAGCGGGACTCCAAGAGACCCAGTACTTC.